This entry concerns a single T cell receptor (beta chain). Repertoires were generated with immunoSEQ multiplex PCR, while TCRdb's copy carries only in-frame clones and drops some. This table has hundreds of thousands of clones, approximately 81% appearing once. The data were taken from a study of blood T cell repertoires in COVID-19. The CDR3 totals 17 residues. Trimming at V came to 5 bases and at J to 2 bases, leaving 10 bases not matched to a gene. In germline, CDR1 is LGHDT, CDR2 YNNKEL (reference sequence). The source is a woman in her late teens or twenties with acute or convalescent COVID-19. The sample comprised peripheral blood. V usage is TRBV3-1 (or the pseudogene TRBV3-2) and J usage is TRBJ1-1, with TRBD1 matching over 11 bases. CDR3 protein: CASSKGTGGVSNTEAFF. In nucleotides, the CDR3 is TGTGCCAGCAGCAAAGGGACAGGGGGAGTGAGTAACACTGAAGCTTTCTTT.